The present entry profiles one T cell receptor (beta chain) with its context. In its sample, this clonotype was seen many times. Its antigen is unknown. Within one base of it there is no much larger clone, and no base qualities were kept. The cysteine opens and the phenylalanine closes a CDR3 of 15 amino acids. The kept DNA is CDR3 alone, 45 bases in frame from the first base. Deletion took 0 bases off V and 1 base off J, with a span of 8 bases between the germline ends. Per the germline V gene, SGHVS is the CDR1 and FNYEAQ is the CDR2. The data originate from a study of neurological immune-mediated disorders (dated by TCRdb to about 2019). Describing the broader study: Peripheral blood TCR-beta repertoires from patients with HTLV-I-associated myelopathy (HAM/TSP), patients with multiple sclerosis, and healthy controls were compared in the study using UMI-based sequencing. Longitudinal samples, technical triplicates and paired sorted CD4+ and CD8+ T-cell subsets, alongside PBMC samples, were included among the roughly 100 TCR-beta libraries. Longitudinal HAM/TSP and healthy donors were sampled at 3 time-points each (about 3-40 month intervals). Of the roughly 71 subjects in the cohort, about 14 were HAM/TSP patients, about 34 were multiple sclerosis patients, and approximately 20 were healthy controls. Study-level results and caveats: Expanded clones from different subjects shared no identical CDR3 amino acid sequences, which suggests that TCR-beta repertoires were private in all groups. The highest TCR clonal expansion was observed in HAM/TSP patients, whereas the lowest was observed in MS patients, even when compared with healthy controls.

Per the publication, the time point label means: longitudinal time-point 2. For the unsorted PBMC libraries, 2 million PBMCs were stored in RNAlater at -80 degrees C until RNA extraction and were used to generate the libraries. PBMCs were separated from peripheral blood using Ficoll-Hypaque density gradient centrifugation and then cryopreserved in liquid nitrogen. cDNA synthesis used template-switch 5'RACE with a primer carrying a 10-nucleotide random unique molecular identifier tagging each TCR transcript. Each sequencing run produced over 190 million TCR-beta sequences covering 15-18 subjects. Total RNA was extracted with the RNeasy kit. The KAPA Real-time Library Amplification kit was used to amplify TCR-beta VDJ regions with primers for the TCR constant region and the 5'RACE anchor. A first PCR added sample indexes and Illumina adaptors, after which a second PCR increased the library yield. The roughly 650 bp TCR product was size-selected on a 2% E-gel SizeSelection system after Ampure bead purification. Before pooling, libraries had their quality checked on a Bioanalyzer, their concentration measured with Qubit, and their quantity determined with the Kapa Library Quantification kit. An Illumina HiSeq 2500 sequenced the libraries paired-end 2 x 150 bp. To increase sequence diversity, roughly 24-32% phiX was spiked into each library pool. Turning to the authors' computational methods: The quality-filtered reads were processed with the UMI-based MiGEC pipeline, whose error correction step removed more than 80% of the raw TCR sequences. IMGT germline references were used for aligning VDJ genes, and each clonotype was defined as a unique CDR3 amino acid sequence together with its V-J genes. Clonal expansion, Shannon diversity and CDR3 relatedness were evaluated with VDJtools (CalcPairwiseDistances, ClusterSamples), while phylogenetic trees were built in CLCbio workbench. Expanded clones were defined as having at least 8 unique UMIs, based on coefficient-of-variation modelling across technical triplicates. TCRdb itself trimmed the public reads at Q25 with fastp, ran MiXCR and retained productive beta chains. CDR3 protein sequences are deduplicated, and each keeps its most common genes and DNA. The V and J calls come from TCRdb's annotation, not from the publication. This sample is represented by fewer than 60,000 distinct CDR3 sequences; about 12% of them were singletons. In total, the top ten clones hold 4.5% of the sample.

The material sequenced was PBMCs. The chain uses TRBV7-6 and TRBJ2-3; the D gene is unclear. The sequence was obtained from a male donor with HTLV-1-associated myelopathy (HAM/TSP). The bases are TGTGCCAGCAGCTTAGCGCCTGTTCGCACAGATACGCAGTATTTT. Protein translation: CASSLAPVRTDTQYF. The full variable domain, completed from the reference TRBV7-6 and TRBJ2-3 proteins outside the CDR3, reads GAGVSQSPRYKVTKRGQDVALRCDPISGHVSLYWYRQALGQGPEFLTYFNYEAQQDKSGLPNDRFSAERPEGSISTLTIQRTEQRDSAMYRCASSLAPVRTDTQYFGPGTRLTVL.